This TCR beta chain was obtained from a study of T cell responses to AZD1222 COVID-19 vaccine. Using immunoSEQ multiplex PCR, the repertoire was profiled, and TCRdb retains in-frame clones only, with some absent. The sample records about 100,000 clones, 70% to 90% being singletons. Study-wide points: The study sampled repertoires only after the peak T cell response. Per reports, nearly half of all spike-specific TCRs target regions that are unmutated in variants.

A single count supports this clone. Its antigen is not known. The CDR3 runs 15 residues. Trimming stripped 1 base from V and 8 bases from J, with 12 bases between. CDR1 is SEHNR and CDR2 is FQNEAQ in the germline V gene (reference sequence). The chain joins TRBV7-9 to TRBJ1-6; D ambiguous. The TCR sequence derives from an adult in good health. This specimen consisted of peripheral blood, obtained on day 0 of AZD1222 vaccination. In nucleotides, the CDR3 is TGTGCCAGCAGCTTAGGGTTCAGCTGGGATTCACCCCTCCACTTT. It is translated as CASSLGFSWDSPLHF.